The 26 T cell receptor beta chains presented below share a single source sample, sequenced in a study of long-term antiretroviral therapy in people with HIV. Running of the v3.0 immunoSEQ assay took place at survey level. Only in-frame clones appear in the TCRdb table, and some are missing; sequencing was by immunoSEQ multiplex PCR. The sample shows some 25,000 clones, over 80% of them seen only once. Specimen: unsorted PBMCs, collected around 4.3 years after starting antiretroviral therapy. The source of these receptors is a young man with HIV.

The chain links TRBV5-1 to TRBJ1-1, with unresolved D. Trimming stripped 6 bases from V and 4 bases from J, with 13 bases between. The CDR3 runs to 13 residues. The germline V gene has CDR1 SGHRS and CDR2 YFSETQ. CDR3 sequence: CASKGEWGTEAFF. CDR3 coding DNA: TGCGCCAGCAAAGGAGAGTGGGGCACTGAAGCTTTCTTT.

There are a few counts of this clone. This rearrangement joins TRBV19 to TRBJ2-2; 12 positions match TRBD2. V dropped 10 bases and J dropped 4; count of bases not matched to a gene: 7. Germline V gene lookup returns CDR1 LNHDA and CDR2 SQIVND (reference sequence). The CDR3 contains 15 residues. CDR3 DNA: TGTGCCACCCAGACTAGCGGGGGAGGCACCGGGGAGCTGTTTTTT. It is translated as CATQTSGGGTGELFF.

This chain joins TRBV4-1 and TRBJ2-7, with 9 bases fitting TRBD1. From germline, CDR1 is MGHRA and CDR2 YSYEKL. V lost 3 bases and J lost 5; bases outside the gene matches: 11. The CDR3 has 16 amino acids. The CDR3 DNA is TGCGCCAGCAGCCATTCGACCGGGACAGGGAACCACGAGCAGTACTTC. As protein: CASSHSTGTGNHEQYF.

The CDR3 DNA reads as TGTGCCAGCAGTCCGGGACAGGGGACGTTCTACGAGCAGTACTTC. Amino acids: CASSPGQGTFYEQYF. V and J are TRBV27 and TRBJ2-7, with 10 bases lining up with TRBD1. The germline CDR1 and CDR2 sequences are MNHEY and SMNVEV (reference sequence). The CDR3 loop spans 15 amino acids. J lost 3 bases, V lost 5 bases, and 7 bases had no gene match.

The chain employs TRBV9 and TRBJ2-7; D possibly corresponds to TRBD2 (6 bases). Trimming took off 2 bases at V and 4 bases at J, with 19 bases between the two ends. Germline V gene data show CDR1 as SGDLS and CDR2 as YYNGEE. The CDR3 has 16 amino acids. The CDR3 DNA reads as TGTGCCAGCAGCGTCGCCGGGGACCCCGGAGGGTACGAGCAGTACTTC. This gives the protein CASSVAGDPGGYEQYF.

The CDR3 loop reads CSATDNGYTF. CDR3 nucleotide sequence: TGCAGTGCTACCGACAACGGCTACACCTTC. The chain is built from TRBV20-1 and TRBJ1-2; D is uncertain. V was pared by 4 bases and J by 8 bases, with 8 bases between. CDR1 and CDR2 from the germline V gene are DFQATT and SNEGSKA (reference sequence). This CDR3 has 10 amino acids.

This sequence joins TRBV4-3 and TRBJ1-2; TRBD1 agrees at 11 bases. Germline V gene sequence: CDR1 LGHNA, CDR2 YSLEER. There are 16 residues in the CDR3. Trimming at V came to 4 bases and at J to 1 base, leaving 5 bases not matched to a gene. The CDR3 loop is CASSPRTGGVNYGYTF. The CDR3 DNA reads TGCGCCAGCAGCCCGCGGACAGGGGGCGTTAACTATGGCTACACCTTC.

The chain combines TRBV19 with TRBJ1-2; 9 nucleotides line up with TRBD1. The V segment lost 8 bases and the J segment 6 bases; nucleotides outside the gene matches: 13. The germline CDR1 and CDR2 sequences are LNHDA and SQIVND (reference sequence). This CDR3 region has 15 residues. The CDR3 bases are TGTGCCAGTCGGGAGTGGGAGACAGGGGGAGATGGCTACACCTTC. Protein: CASREWETGGDGYTF.

This chain joins TRBV9 and TRBJ2-3; a possible D gene is TRBD2 (6 bases). The ends were cut back, 4 bases at V and 1 base at J, with 16 bases in the middle. The CDR3 spans 16 residues. Germline-derived CDR1 and CDR2 are SGDLS and YYNGEE. CDR3 amino acids: CASSPRLVTGTDTQYF. The CDR3 nucleotides read TGTGCCAGCAGCCCCCGACTAGTCACGGGCACAGATACGCAGTATTTT.

The rearrangement uses TRBV30 and TRBJ1-3; D perhaps matches TRBD1 (5 bases). Trimming removed 5 bases from V and 2 bases from J, with 22 bases in between. The CDR3 has 17 residues. Germline CDR1 reads GTSNPN; CDR2 reads SVGIG (reference sequence). DNA of the CDR3: TGTGCCTGGGGGTCCGGGGACCTGAGAGCCACTGGAAACACCATATATTTT. This sequence encodes CAWGSGDLRATGNTIYF.

The chain carries TRBV6-5 and TRBJ2-1; 10 bases align to TRBD1. Trimming took 4 bases from V and 5 from J; bases not matched to a gene: 2. The length of the CDR3 is 14 residues. Germline CDR1 and CDR2: MNHEY and SVGAGI. The CDR3 nucleotides read TGTGCCAGCAGTTCCGGGACAGGGGACAATGAGCAGTTCTTC. Translated: CASSSGTGDNEQFF.

The V gene is TRBV19, the J gene TRBJ2-5; 7 nucleotides line up with TRBD1. V lost 4 bases and J lost 3; bases outside the gene matches: 5. The CDR3 is 14 amino acids. Germline V gene lookup returns CDR1 LNHDA and CDR2 SQIVND (reference sequence). CDR3 protein: CASSTGTVEETQYF. The DNA for the CDR3 is TGTGCCAGTAGTACCGGGACAGTCGAAGAGACCCAGTACTTC. Full variable domain (rest looked up from reference TRBV19 and TRBJ2-5): DGGITQSPKYLFRKEGQNVTLSCEQNLNHDAMYWYRQDPGQGLRLIYYSQIVNDFQKGDIAEGYSVSREKKESFPLTVTSAQKNPTAFYLCASSTGTVEETQYFGPGTRLLVL.

The V gene is TRBV4-3, the J gene TRBJ2-6; D unclear. Looked up from germline, CDR1 is LGHNA and CDR2 is YSLEER. The ends were cut back, 1 base at V and 0 bases at J, with 7 bases in the middle. The CDR3 covers 16 residues. In DNA, the CDR3 is TGCGCCAGCAGCCAAGCATGGGGCTCTGGGGCCAACGTCCTGACTTTC. Protein product: CASSQAWGSGANVLTF.

The chain has TRBV6-5 and TRBJ2-7; D not resolved. Germline lookup yields CDR1 MNHEY and CDR2 SVGAGI. Trimming took 4 bases from V and 9 from J, leaving 22 bases between them. The CDR3 totals 15 residues. CDR3 protein: CASSFGLPGYVGQYF. The CDR3 DNA follows: TGTGCCAGCAGTTTCGGGCTTCCCGGGTACGTGGGGCAGTACTTC.

The chain combines TRBV9 with TRBJ1-3; D call uncertain. Germline CDR1 and CDR2: SGDLS and YYNGEE. CDR3 length: 12 amino acids. The ends were cut back, 4 bases at V and 8 bases at J, with 10 bases in the middle. The CDR3 nucleotides are TGTGCCAGCAGCCCCGGCGGGGACACCATATATTTT. Encoded protein: CASSPGGDTIYF. Full variable domain (rest looked up from reference TRBV9 and TRBJ1-3): DSGVTQTPKHLITATGQRVTLRCSPRSGDLSVYWYQQSLDQGLQFLIQYYNGEERAKGNILERFSAQQFPDLHSELNLSSLELGDSALYFCASSPGGDTIYFGEGSWLTVV.

The chain uses TRBV7-3 and TRBJ2-3, with D maybe TRBD1 (6 bases). Looked up from germline, CDR1 is SGHTA and CDR2 is FQGTGA. V lost 0 bases, J lost 1 base, and 17 bases lay in between. The length of the CDR3 is 18 residues. CDR3: CASSLTLPGGPGTDTQYF. The CDR3 DNA sequence: TGTGCCAGCAGCTTAACTCTTCCTGGGGGCCCAGGCACAGATACGCAGTATTTT.

CDR3 nucleotide sequence: TGTGCCAGCAGCCGGGGTGCCGGGGAGCTGTTTTTT. Its protein product is CASSRGAGELFF. The J gene is TRBJ2-2, the V gene TRBV11-3; TRBD2 is a possible D gene (5 bases). The germline V and J ends were trimmed by 5 bases and 6 bases, with 7 bases remaining between them. The V gene's germline CDR1 is SGHNT and CDR2 YENEEA. The CDR3 spans 12 residues.

The chain uses TRBV6-5 and TRBJ1-4; D gene ambiguous. CDR3 length equals 16 residues. V lost 0 bases and J 5 bases, leaving 13 bases between the germline ends. Per germline, CDR1 MNHEY and CDR2 SVGAGI. CDR3 in DNA: TGTGCCAGCAGTTACTCGACTCCGCAGACAAATGAAAAACTGTTTTTT. It is translated as CASSYSTPQTNEKLFF.

This rearrangement joins TRBV6-5 to TRBJ2-1, with 13 nucleotides matching TRBD2. The CDR3 has 16 amino acids. V trimming: 2 bases; J trimming: 7 bases; junction bases outside the gene matches: 5. In germline, CDR1 is MNHEY, CDR2 SVGAGI. The CDR3, as DNA: TGTGCCAGCAGTTACCCTGGACTAGCGGGAGAAAATGAGCAGTTCTTC. It encodes CASSYPGLAGENEQFF.

The J gene is TRBJ2-2, the V gene TRBV5-4; 9 positions match TRBD1. The CDR3 is made up of 15 amino acids. The V gene's germline CDR1 is SGHNT and CDR2 YYREEE (reference sequence). With 0 bases clipped from V and 6 bases from J, the junction kept 3 bases outside the gene matches. For the CDR3, the DNA is TGTGCCAGCAGCTTGGTACAGGGGGCTGCCGGGGAGCTGTTTTTT. Residues: CASSLVQGAAGELFF. Full variable domain (outside the CDR3, taken from reference TRBV5-4 and TRBJ2-2): ETGVTQSPTHLIKTRGQQVTLRCSSQSGHNTVSWYQQALGQGPQFIFQYYREEENGRGNFPPRFSGLQFPNYSSELNVNALELDDSALYLCASSLVQGAAGELFFGEGSRLTVL.

This sequence joins TRBV6-4 and TRBJ2-5; the match to TRBD2 covers 11 bases. V was clipped by 0 bases and J by 9 bases; unmatched bases: 0. The length of the CDR3 is 13 residues. Germline CDR1 is MRHNA and CDR2 is SNTAGT. The CDR3 region is CASSDSTSGAQYF. CDR3 nucleotide sequence: TGTGCCAGCAGTGACTCGACTAGCGGGGCCCAGTACTTC.

V gene TRBV5-4 combines with J gene TRBJ1-1; D not certain. V was clipped by 0 bases and J by 4 bases, with 10 bases between them. Germline CDR1 reads SGHNT; CDR2 reads YYREEE (reference sequence). This CDR3 spans 14 amino acids. The CDR3 coding sequence is TGTGCCAGCAGCTTGGCGTTAAGCTTCACTGAAGCTTTCTTT. It yields the protein CASSLALSFTEAFF.

This chain joins TRBV7-3 and TRBJ2-7; tentatively, D is TRBD2 (5 bases). Deletions cut 1 base from V and 5 bases from J, with 12 bases between. Germline-derived CDR1 and CDR2 are SGHTA and FQGTGA. This CDR3 has 14 amino acids. The CDR3 coding sequence is TGTGCCAGCAGCTTAATTGACGGGAACCACGAGCAGTACTTC. Protein sequence: CASSLIDGNHEQYF.

This chain uses TRBV2 with TRBJ1-2; TRBD1 is a possible D gene (5 bases). V was shortened by 4 bases and J by 3 bases, with 12 bases between the two germline ends. CDR1 and CDR2 (germline): SNHLY, FYNNEI. The CDR3 runs to 14 residues. CDR3 sequence reads: CASSVGAGYYGYTF. The CDR3 DNA sequence: TGTGCCAGCAGTGTAGGGGCAGGCTACTATGGCTACACCTTC.

CDR3 in DNA: TGTGCCAGCAGCTTAGGGACTAGCGGGCACACAGATACGCAGTATTTT. Its protein is CASSLGTSGHTDTQYF. The chain couples TRBV11-2 to TRBJ2-3; 11 bases agree with TRBD2. The CDR3 totals 16 residues. Germline V gene lookup returns CDR1 SGHAT and CDR2 FQNNGV. The V and J ends lost 1 base and 2 bases, in that order; junction bases with no gene match: 2.

The V gene is TRBV27, the J gene TRBJ2-6, with D uncertain. CDR3 length equals 18 residues. Germline loops: CDR1 MNHEY, CDR2 SMNVEV (reference sequence). The V end was cut by 7 bases, the J end by 1 base, with 20 bases between. The CDR3 sequence: CASTHRTYLYSGANVLTF. In nucleotides, the CDR3 is TGTGCCAGCACCCACCGGACGTATCTTTATTCTGGGGCCAACGTCCTGACTTTC. Supplemented by reference TRBV27 and TRBJ2-6, the full variable domain reads EAQVTQNPRYLITVTGKKLTVTCSQNMNHEYMSWYRQDPGLGLRQIYYSMNVEVTDKGDVPEGYKVSRKEKRNFPLILESPSPNQTSLYFCASTHRTYLYSGANVLTFGAGSRLTVL.